The clone carrying this TCR beta chain has only one observation. V dropped 4 bases and J dropped 3; count of bases not matched to a gene: 13. This CDR3 comprises 17 residues. CDR1 and CDR2 (germline): SGHRS, YFSETQ. The primer mix had 60 Vbeta and 13 Jbeta primers. This table comes from immunoSEQ multiplex PCR, and its TCRdb copy is limited to in-frame clones, with some not included. The sample has about 150,000 clones; over 75% are singletons. These data are taken from a study of cytomegalovirus exposure and HLA in healthy donors. The chain is built from TRBV5-1 and TRBJ2-5; 9 bases are a match to TRBD2. Material: PBMCs. The receptor was derived from a man aged 35-49 years in good health and CMV-seronegative. The CDR3 loop is CASSPGLGAGGKETQYF. The CDR3 region has the DNA TGCGCCAGCAGCCCCGGATTGGGAGCGGGGGGTAAAGAGACCCAGTACTTC.